Sequencing of this T cell receptor delta chain was carried out in a study of γδ T cells in repeated Plasmodium falciparum infection. Vgamma9/Vdelta2+ and Vdelta2-negative gammadelta T cells were flow-sorted from PBMC for bulk sequencing. CDR3 length equals 21 residues. Germline CDR1 TSESDYY, CDR2 QEAYKQQN. This clone appeared a few times. A far larger clone differs by one base, so this is likely a read error. This sample also contains other DNA sequences that code for the same CDR3. TCRdb redid the clone calls on the multiplex PCR reads with CATT. The data hold around 50,000 delta-chain clones, with about 1.9% observed a single time.

The J gene is uncalled and the V gene is TRAV38-2/DV8; whether TRDD3, the table's D call, matches the DNA was not checked. What was sequenced was gamma-delta T cells from blood. The sequence was collected from a pool of human donors (malaria-infected and uninfected, not separated). The DNA for the CDR3 is TGTGCTTATAGCCTTCCCCTCATCCTTCCCTTGGGGGACCTACTGTTAGATAAACTCATCTTC. Translation gives CAYSLPLILPLGDLLLDKLIF.